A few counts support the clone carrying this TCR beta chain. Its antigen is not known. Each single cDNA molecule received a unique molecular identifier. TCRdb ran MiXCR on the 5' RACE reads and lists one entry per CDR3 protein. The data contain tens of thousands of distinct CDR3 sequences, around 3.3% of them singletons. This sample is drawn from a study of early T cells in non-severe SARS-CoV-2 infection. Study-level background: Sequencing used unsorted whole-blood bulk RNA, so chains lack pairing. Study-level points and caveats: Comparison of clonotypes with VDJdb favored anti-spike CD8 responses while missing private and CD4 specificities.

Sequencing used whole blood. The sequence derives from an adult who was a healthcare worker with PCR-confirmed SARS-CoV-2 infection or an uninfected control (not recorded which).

CDR3 region: CASSLSSGSYEQYF. CDR3 sequence (DNA): TGTGCCAGCAGTTTATCTAGCGGGAGCTACGAGCAGTACTTC. J is TRBJ2-7 and V is TRBV12-3 or TRBV12-4; 10 nucleotides match TRBD2. This CDR3 is built from 14 residues. V was pared by 2 bases and J by 3 bases, with 1 base of the junction left unmatched.